This entry concerns a single TCR beta chain. The target antigen is unknown. The data derive from a study of Ad26.COV2.S vaccination and SARS-CoV-2 variants. Study-wide results and limits: Recipients of vaccine and of placebo showed similar breadth of their non-spike TCR repertoires. Reportedly, after vaccination the spike-specific CD8+ and CD4+ T cell responses displayed substantial breadth.

Stated treatment: some 20 received Ad26.COV2.S at low or high dose, single or two shots; 5 received placebo; per-sample allocation not given. The samples were gathered on day 63 after the first injection of vaccine or placebo. The table came from immunoSEQ multiplex PCR; TCRdb's copy has only in-frame clones and leaves some out. This table holds 450,000 to 550,000 clones, 80% to 90% found once. Sample: peripheral blood, taken in a trial of Ad26.COV2.S vaccine versus placebo. This receptor was identified in a person between 18 and 60 years old who received the Ad26.COV2.S COVID-19 vaccine or a placebo.

CDR3 nucleotides: TGTGCCAGCAGTTTTGGTGGCCTTAGCGGGAGGGCCCTCTACGAGCAGTACTTC. It translates to CASSFGGLSGRALYEQYF. This chain connects TRBV27 to TRBJ2-7, with 11 positions matching TRBD2. J gave up 3 bases and V 3 bases, and 13 bases lay outside the gene matches. This CDR3 has 18 residues. Per the germline V gene, CDR1 is MNHEY and CDR2 is SMNVEV (reference sequence).